The clone carrying this T cell receptor (beta chain) came up once. This sample was taken from a study of T cell responses to AZD1222 COVID-19 vaccine. The length of the CDR3 is 15 residues. Germline V gives CDR1 SGHVS, CDR2 FNYEAQ. The ends were cut back, 0 bases at V and 2 bases at J, with 9 bases in the middle. The data were produced by immunoSEQ multiplex PCR, yet TCRdb's version contains in-frame clones alone and is incomplete. The sample gives tens of thousands of clones, approximately 91% of which show up once; roughly a tenth is in the top ten. Sequencing was performed on peripheral blood, taken on day 0 of AZD1222 vaccination. The gene calls are TRBV7-6 and TRBJ2-3; D might be TRBD1 (6 bases). The TCR originated in an adult in good health. CDR3 protein: CASSLATGITDTQYF. Here the CDR3 DNA reads TGTGCCAGCAGCTTAGCGACAGGAATCACAGATACGCAGTATTTT.